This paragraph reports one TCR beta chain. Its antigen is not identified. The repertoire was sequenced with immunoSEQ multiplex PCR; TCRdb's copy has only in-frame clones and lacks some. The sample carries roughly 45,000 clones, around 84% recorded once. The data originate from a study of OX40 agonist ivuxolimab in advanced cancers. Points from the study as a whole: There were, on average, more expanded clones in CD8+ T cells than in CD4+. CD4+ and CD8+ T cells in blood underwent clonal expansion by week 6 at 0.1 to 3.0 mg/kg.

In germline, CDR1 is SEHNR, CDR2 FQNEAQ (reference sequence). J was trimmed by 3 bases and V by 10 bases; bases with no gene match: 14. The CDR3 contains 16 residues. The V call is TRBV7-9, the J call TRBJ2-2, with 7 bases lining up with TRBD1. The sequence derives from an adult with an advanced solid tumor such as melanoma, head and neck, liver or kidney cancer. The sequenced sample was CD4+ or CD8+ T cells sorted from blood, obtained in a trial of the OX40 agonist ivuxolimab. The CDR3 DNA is TGTGCCACCATCCCCCTACAGGGGATGGACACCGGGGAGCTGTTTTTT. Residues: CATIPLQGMDTGELFF. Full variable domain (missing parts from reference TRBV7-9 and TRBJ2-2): DTGVSQNPRHKITKRGQNVTFRCDPISEHNRLYWYRQTLGQGPEFLTYFQNEAQLEKSRLLSDRFSAERPKGSFSTLEIQRTEQGDSAMYLCATIPLQGMDTGELFFGEGSRLTVL.